The 19 T cell receptor beta chains reported below all come from one sample, sequenced in a study of T cell repertoires in cytomegalovirus infection. TCRdb fed the reads into MiXCR, producing one record per CDR3 protein. Of hundreds of thousands of distinct CDR3 sequences listed, around 10% are singletons. Sequencing was carried out using PBMCs. These receptor sequences come from a human donor in good health (CMV status not recorded). Some clones in this sample may be carry-over from other donors' samples.

This clonotype was picked up many times. This chain connects TRBV20-1 to TRBJ1-1; D call uncertain. Germline V lookup: CDR1 DFQATT, CDR2 SNEGSKA (reference sequence). Trimming removed 7 bases at V and 1 base at J, with 13 bases between. The CDR3 totals 13 residues. CDR3 nucleotide sequence: TGCAGTGGGAAGCTGAGACAGAACACTGAAGCTTTCTTT. Its translation is CSGKLRQNTEAFF.

This clonotype has a count of ten or more. The chain is built from TRBV27 and TRBJ2-2; 7 bases match TRBD2. After removal of 8 bases from V and 1 base from J, the junction contained 4 bases not matched to a gene. The CDR3 has 14 amino acids. Germline V gene sequence: CDR1 MNHEY, CDR2 SMNVEV (reference sequence). This CDR3 is CASRGLLNTGELFF. As DNA, the CDR3 is TGTGCCAGCCGGGGACTATTGAACACCGGGGAGCTGTTTTTT.

This clonotype was seen repeatedly, ten times or more. The chain has TRBV5-6 and TRBJ2-1; 7 bases match TRBD2. Looked up from germline, CDR1 is SGHDT and CDR2 is YYEEEE. The ends lost 3 bases at V and 0 bases at J; junction bases unmatched: 9. This CDR3 region has 17 residues. The CDR3 DNA is TGTGCCAGCAGCTCTACTGGCGGGACTAACTCCTACAATGAGCAGTTCTTC. This gives the protein CASSSTGGTNSYNEQFF.

J is TRBJ1-1 and V is TRBV19; TRBD1 might be the D (5 bases). V was pared by 6 bases and J by 3 bases, with 17 bases between. This CDR3 is 15 amino acids long. The germline V gene encodes CDR1 LNHDA and CDR2 SQIVND (reference sequence). CDR3 in DNA: TGTGCCAGTAGGACAACCTCCGTGGGGGACACTGAAGCTTTCTTT. Protein product: CASRTTSVGDTEAFF.

This clonotype has at least ten counts. The rearrangement uses TRBV20-1 and TRBJ2-3, with 10 bases identical to TRBD1. The CDR3 totals 17 residues. Trimming took 3 bases from V and 2 from J; bases not matched to a gene: 11. Germline lookup yields CDR1 DFQATT and CDR2 SNEGSKA (reference sequence). CDR3 sequence (DNA): TGCAGTGCTAGGGCCGGGTGGGACAGGGGCGCCACAGATACGCAGTATTTT. It translates to CSARAGWDRGATDTQYF.

The rearrangement links TRBV29-1 to TRBJ2-7; TRBD1 matches at 10 bases. The CDR3 has 13 amino acids. Germline CDR1 and CDR2: SQVTM and ANQGSEA. Trimming at V came to 4 bases and at J to 6 bases, leaving 6 bases not matched to a gene. The CDR3, as DNA: TGCAGCGTTGGAGGAGACAGGGGGCTCGAGCAGTACTTC. Protein sequence: CSVGGDRGLEQYF.

This clonotype has only a few counts. The chain combines TRBV2 with TRBJ1-6, with no clear D. The CDR3 runs 15 residues. V dropped 11 bases and J dropped 6 bases, with 20 bases sitting between them. CDR1 is SNHLY, CDR2 FYNNEI, per germline. CDR3 sequence (DNA): TGTGCCGGAGTTAGAGGACGGGGAGGTAATTCACCCCTCCACTTT. Amino acid sequence: CAGVRGRGGNSPLHF.

In this sample, this clonotype turned up many times. The J gene is TRBJ2-7, the V gene TRBV5-1, with TRBD2 matching over 8 bases. This CDR3 spans 16 amino acids. J gave up 5 bases and V 1 base, and 11 bases lay outside the gene matches. CDR1 SGHRS and CDR2 YFSETQ come from the germline V gene. CDR3 DNA sequence: TGCGCCAGCAGCTTGAGGGCTAGCGGGCTTCTTGACGAGCAGTACTTC. Protein product: CASSLRASGLLDEQYF.

Many counts were recorded for this clonotype. The V gene is TRBV7-2, the J gene TRBJ2-4; possibly TRBD1 or TRBD2 for D (6 bases each). V was shortened by 3 bases and J by 0 bases, with 15 bases between the two germline ends. The CDR3 contains 17 residues. Germline V gene lookup returns CDR1 SGHTA and CDR2 FQGNSA. CDR3 in amino acids: CASSLEGVPLAKNIQYF. CDR3 bases: TGTGCCAGCAGCTTGGAGGGGGTGCCTCTAGCCAAAAACATTCAGTACTTC.

The table lists this clonotype with many counts. The chain carries TRBV27 and TRBJ2-6; no clear D. The CDR3 sequence is 13 residues long. CDR1 and CDR2 from the germline V gene are MNHEY and SMNVEV (reference sequence). V dropped 5 bases and J dropped 0 bases, with 2 bases sitting between them. CDR3 loop: CASSPSGANVLTF. The CDR3, as DNA: TGTGCCAGCAGTCCCTCTGGGGCCAACGTCCTGACTTTC.

A few counts support this clonotype. This chain links TRBV7-9 with TRBJ2-1; D perhaps matches TRBD2 (5 bases). The CDR3 covers 13 residues. Germline V CDR1 and CDR2: SEHNR, FQNEAQ (reference sequence). The V and J ends lost 5 bases and 8 bases respectively, with 13 bases between them. The CDR3 DNA is TGTGCCAGCAGCCCCGCCGGGATGGATGAGCAGTTCTTC. Translation: CASSPAGMDEQFF.

About this clonotype itself: This may be a read error: a much more frequent sequence differs by one nucleotide. This chain connects TRBV5-1 to TRBJ1-5; D gene ambiguous. The CDR3 runs to 14 residues. Germline CDR1 is SGHRS and CDR2 is YFSETQ. The CDR3 spells CASSHDLSSQPQHF. CDR3 nucleotides: TGCGCCAGCAGCCACGATCTTAGCAGTCAGCCCCAGCATTTT.

This clonotype came up many times. J is TRBJ1-2 and V is TRBV2; no firm D call. This CDR3 comprises 12 residues. Trimming left V 3 bases short and J 6 bases short, with 8 bases between. CDR1 is SNHLY, CDR2 FYNNEI, per germline. The CDR3 spells CASSERRDGYTF. In DNA, the CDR3 is TGTGCCAGCAGTGAGCGGCGGGATGGCTACACCTTC.

This clonotype appeared many times. The CDR3: CATKGTADRGHSYNEQFF. The CDR3 DNA reads as TGTGCCACCAAGGGGACAGCCGATAGGGGACACTCCTACAATGAGCAGTTCTTC. This chain connects TRBV15 to TRBJ2-1, with 7 bases identical to TRBD1. This CDR3 spans 18 amino acids. From germline, CDR1 is LNHNV and CDR2 YYDKDF (reference sequence). V trimming: 7 bases; J trimming: 0 bases; junction bases outside the gene matches: 15.

The sample holds many counts of this clonotype. CDR3 residues: CASAPQAGQSYEQYV. The CDR3 coding sequence is TGTGCCAGCGCCCCCCAAGCGGGGCAATCCTACGAGCAGTACGTC. The chain uses TRBV6-2 or TRBV6-3 and TRBJ2-7, with 7 bases matching TRBD2. V shed 8 bases, J shed 1 base, and the junction held 11 bases outside the gene matches. The CDR3 spans 15 residues. Germline loops: CDR1 MNHEY, CDR2 SVGEGT.

This clonotype was counted a few times. This sequence joins TRBV28 and TRBJ1-2, with 10 bases lining up with TRBD1. From germline, CDR1 is MDHEN and CDR2 SYDVKM. V trimming: 2 bases; J trimming: 4 bases; junction bases outside the gene matches: 16. This CDR3 has 19 residues. Here the CDR3 reads CASSLLAPGQGISAYGYTF. CDR3 DNA sequence: TGTGCCAGCAGTTTACTCGCCCCGGGACAGGGGATATCAGCCTATGGCTACACCTTC.

At least ten counts were recorded for this clonotype. V and J are TRBV2 and TRBJ1-1; unclear D gene. Germline V gives CDR1 SNHLY, CDR2 FYNNEI. The CDR3 loop spans 11 amino acids. In DNA form, the CDR3 reads TGTGCTAGTGGAGGAAACACTGAAGCTTTCTTT. Its protein is CASGGNTEAFF.

This clonotype has at least ten counts. The chain combines TRBV7-8 with TRBJ2-7, with 8 bases aligning to TRBD2. The CDR3 runs 16 residues. Germline V gene lookup returns CDR1 SGHVS and CDR2 FQNEAQ. V was clipped by 0 bases and J by 5 bases; unmatched bases: 9. CDR3 loop: CASSLALASGHHEQYF. CDR3 nucleotide sequence: TGTGCCAGCAGCTTAGCGTTGGCTAGCGGGCACCACGAGCAGTACTTC.

This clonotype showed up many times. The chain employs TRBV19 and TRBJ2-1, with 7 nucleotides matching TRBD1. Germline values: CDR1 LNHDA, CDR2 SQIVND (reference sequence). The CDR3 loop spans 15 amino acids. J lost 9 bases, V lost 6 bases, and 14 bases had no gene match. The CDR3 bases are TGTGCCAGTAGCAACGCCGGACAGGTTATAATTGAGCAGTTCTTC. Protein sequence: CASSNAGQVIIEQFF. Complete variable domain (other parts from reference TRBV19 and TRBJ2-1): DGGITQSPKYLFRKEGQNVTLSCEQNLNHDAMYWYRQDPGQGLRLIYYSQIVNDFQKGDIAEGYSVSREKKESFPLTVTSAQKNPTAFYLCASSNAGQVIIEQFFGPGTRLTVL.